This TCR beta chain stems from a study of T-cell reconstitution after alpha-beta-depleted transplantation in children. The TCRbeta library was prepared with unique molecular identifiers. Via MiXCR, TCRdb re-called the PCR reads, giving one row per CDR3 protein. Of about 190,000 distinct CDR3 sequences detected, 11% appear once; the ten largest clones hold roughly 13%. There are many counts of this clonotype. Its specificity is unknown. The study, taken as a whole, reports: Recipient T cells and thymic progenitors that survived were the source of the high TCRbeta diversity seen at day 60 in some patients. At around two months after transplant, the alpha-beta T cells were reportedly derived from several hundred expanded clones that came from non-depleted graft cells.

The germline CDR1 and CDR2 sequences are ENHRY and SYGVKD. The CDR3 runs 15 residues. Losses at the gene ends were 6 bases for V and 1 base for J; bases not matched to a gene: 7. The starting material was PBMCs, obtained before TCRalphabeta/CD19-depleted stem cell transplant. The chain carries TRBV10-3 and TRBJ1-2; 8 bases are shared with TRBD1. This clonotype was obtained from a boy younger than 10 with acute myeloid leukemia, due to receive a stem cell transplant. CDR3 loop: CAISTGQGLNYGYTF. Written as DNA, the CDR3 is TGTGCCATCAGCACTGGACAGGGCCTTAACTATGGCTACACCTTC.